Listed here is a single T cell receptor (beta chain). What it binds is unknown. This CDR3 region has 15 residues. V gave up 4 bases and J gave up 3 bases; unmatched junction bases: 7. The germline V gene has CDR1 SGHTA and CDR2 FQGTGA. The sample is drawn from a study of breast tumors, draining lymph nodes, adjacent tissues. Study-wide results and caveats: Luminal-like breast cancer showed significantly greater tumor-nontumor repertoire similarity than basal-like breast cancer did. Tumor repertoires ranked between lymph nodes and nontumor tissue in diversity, with V and J gene preferences.

Using its own MiXCR run on the multiplex PCR reads, TCRdb lists one record per CDR3 protein. This sample has about 200,000 distinct CDR3 sequences, with about 32% found just once. The lymph nodes were axillary draining lymph nodes from breast cancer patients. This receptor was taken from a female donor with breast cancer. Some clones in this sample may be carry-over from other donors' samples. The V and J genes are TRBV7-3 and TRBJ2-3; 7 bases are shared with TRBD2. The sample was axillary lymph node tissue. The CDR3 protein is CASSSGLGGTDTQYF. The CDR3 DNA is TGTGCCAGCAGCTCTGGACTAGGTGGGACAGATACGCAGTATTTT. The complete variable domain, with remaining parts taken from reference TRBV7-3 and TRBJ2-3, reads GAGVSQTPSNKVTEKGKYVELRCDPISGHTALYWYRQSLGQGPEFLIYFQGTGAADDSGLPNDRFFAVRPEGSVSTLKIQRTERGDSAVYLCASSSGLGGTDTQYFGPGTRLTVL.